Each of the 23 T cell receptor beta chains below was sequenced from the same sample in a study of beta chain features in type 1 diabetes (dated by TCRdb to between 2017 and 2018). What the study reported, not specific to this receptor: In all four CD4+ subsets, TCRB CDR3 length was moderately but significantly shorter in type 1 diabetes patients.

For these TCRs, the target antigens are not known. The receptor library was made with the immunoSEQ multiplex PCR assay. The entire amount of isolated RNA was reverse transcribed using the High Capacity cDNA Reverse Transcription Kit, so the sequenced TCRB transcripts were expressed ones. TCRdb took this table from immuneACCESS and kept in-frame rearrangements with V and J called. Such tables lack part of the clones; where checked against another copy, unresolved V genes explain under half of the gap, and the rest is unexplained. The sample includes fewer than 350,000 clones, with approximately 16% observed a single time. The top ten clones comprise 0.015% to 0.017% of the sample. Sequencing was performed on naive CD4+ T cells from blood. The cell subset or site label on this specimen signifies: true naive CD4+ T cells. The receptors here all came from a man younger than 30 with type 1 diabetes.

A word on this clone: Other nucleotide sequences from this sample produce the same CDR3. V gene TRBV7-2 combines with J gene TRBJ1-5; 8 bases fit TRBD1. The CDR3 extends over 14 amino acids. J gave up 4 bases and V 4 bases, and 3 bases lay outside the gene matches. Germline values: CDR1 SGHTA, CDR2 FQGNSA. The CDR3 DNA follows: TGTGCCAGCAGCTCCGGACAGGGAAATCAGCCCCAGCATTTT. It translates to CASSSGQGNQPQHF.

This chain links TRBV5-1 with TRBJ1-1, with TRBD1 matching 9 bases. CDR1 is SGHRS and CDR2 is YFSETQ in the germline V gene. J gave up 5 bases and V 4 bases, and 6 bases lay outside the gene matches. This CDR3 spans 14 amino acids. Here the CDR3 DNA reads TGCGCCAGCAGCCGGACAGGGGTCGAGACTGAAGCTTTCTTT. This sequence encodes CASSRTGVETEAFF.

This clone was seen a handful of times. The V call is TRBV7-6, the J call TRBJ2-4, with a weak D call TRBD1 (5 bases). The V gene's germline CDR1 is SGHVS and CDR2 FNYEAQ. This CDR3 region has 13 residues. Trimming took off 5 bases at V and 3 bases at J, with 8 bases between the two ends. The DNA for the CDR3 is TGTGCCAGCAGCCGACAGAACAAAAACATTCAGTACTTC. It specifies CASSRQNKNIQYF. The full variable domain, in which reference TRBV7-6 and TRBJ2-4 provide the parts outside the CDR3, is GAGVSQSPRYKVTKRGQDVALRCDPISGHVSLYWYRQALGQGPEFLTYFNYEAQQDKSGLPNDRFSAERPEGSISTLTIQRTEQRDSAMYRCASSRQNKNIQYFGAGTRLSVL.

The chain combines TRBV7-8 with TRBJ1-2; D not resolved. CDR1 is SGHVS, CDR2 FQNEAQ, per germline. The length of the CDR3 is 14 residues. V lost 5 bases and J lost 3, with 13 bases in between. The CDR3 reads CASSPGRSYYGYTF. In DNA form, the CDR3 reads TGTGCCAGCAGCCCGGGGAGGTCCTACTATGGCTACACCTTC.

This clone has just a few counts. As DNA, the CDR3 is TGTGCCAGCAGCAGTGGACAGGGGGTGCAAGAAAAACTGTTTTTT. This encodes CASSSGQGVQEKLFF. The chain links TRBV7-2 to TRBJ1-4; 10 bases are a match to TRBD1. The CDR3 extends over 15 amino acids. The germline V gene encodes CDR1 SGHTA and CDR2 FQGNSA. Germline trimming cut 5 bases from V and 8 bases from J; bases unmatched to any gene: 8.

The chain combines TRBV14 with TRBJ2-5; D is ambiguous. Germline V lookup: CDR1 SGHDN, CDR2 FVKESK. This CDR3 has 11 amino acids. V gave up 1 base and J gave up 7 bases, with 4 bases separating them. The CDR3 DNA reads as TGTGCCAGCAGCCAAGCTAGGACCCAGTACTTC. Translated, it gives CASSQARTQYF.

In its sample, this clone was seen a few times. This chain uses TRBV11-2 with TRBJ2-5; D gene uncertain. The CDR3 is 14 residues long. Germline values: CDR1 SGHAT, CDR2 FQNNGV. V shed 2 bases and J shed 2 bases, with 9 bases lying between them. In nucleotides, the CDR3 is TGTGCCAGCAGCTTATTCGCGGCGCAAGAGACCCAGTACTTC. It codes for CASSLFAAQETQYF.

The table lists this clone with a few counts. V usage is TRBV7-9 and J usage is TRBJ1-6; no reliable D call. V was pared by 5 bases and J by 7 bases, with 3 bases between. The CDR3 length is 11 residues. The germline V gene encodes CDR1 SEHNR and CDR2 FQNEAQ (reference sequence). The CDR3 loop is CASSRNSPLHF. The CDR3 nucleotides are TGTGCCAGCAGCCGGAATTCACCCCTCCACTTT.

This chain joins TRBV18 and TRBJ2-3, with D perhaps TRBD1 (5 bases). V lost 5 bases and J lost 0, with 12 bases in between. Germline values: CDR1 KGHSH, CDR2 LQKENI. The CDR3 extends over 15 amino acids. In DNA form, the CDR3 reads TGTGCCAGCTCAGTCGACAGAGCTAGCACAGATACGCAGTATTTT. Amino acid sequence: CASSVDRASTDTQYF.

This chain uses TRBV19 with TRBJ2-5, with D possibly being TRBD1 (6 bases). The V gene lost 5 bases and the J gene lost 7 bases, with 8 bases spanning the gap. CDR3 size: 11 residues. The germline gives CDR1 LNHDA, CDR2 SQIVND (reference sequence). CDR3: CASSPGVTQYF. In DNA form, the CDR3 reads TGTGCCAGTAGTCCAGGGGTGACCCAGTACTTC.

This clone was recorded a few times. The chain uses TRBV28 and TRBJ2-7, with D perhaps TRBD2 (5 bases). CDR1 and CDR2 from the germline V gene are MDHEN and SYDVKM. This CDR3 comprises 12 residues. Trimming stripped 7 bases from V and 6 bases from J, with 13 bases between. The CDR3 region is CASISRVSEQYF. CDR3 DNA: TGTGCCAGCATCTCGAGGGTTAGCGAGCAGTACTTC. Based on the CDR3 plus reference TRBV28 and TRBJ2-7, the full variable domain is DVKVTQSSRYLVKRTGEKVFLECVQDMDHENMFWYRQDPGLGLRLIYFSYDVKMKEKGDIPEGYSVSREKKERFSLILESASTNQTSMYLCASISRVSEQYFGPGTRLTVT.

In the case of this clone: Distinct nucleotide sequences in the sample also encode this CDR3. The V gene is TRBV5-1, the J gene TRBJ2-7; D is ambiguous. Trimming took off 0 bases at V and 1 base at J, with 8 bases between the two ends. The CDR3 sequence is 14 residues long. Germline V gene sequence: CDR1 SGHRS, CDR2 YFSETQ. CDR3 in DNA: TGCGCCAGCAGCTTGGCTAGTGGTTCCTACGAGCAGTACTTC. Translated: CASSLASGSYEQYF.

About this clone itself: One end of the junction is discordant with germline, which a read error may explain. The chain joins TRBV5-6 to TRBJ1-2, with D hard to call. Germline V gene data show CDR1 as SGHDT and CDR2 as YYEEEE. The CDR3 length is 12 residues. CDR3: CASSLGSYGYTF. DNA of the CDR3: TGTGCCAGCAGTTTGGGCAGCTATGGCTACACCTTC. Based on the CDR3 plus reference TRBV5-6 and TRBJ1-2, the full variable domain is DAGVTQSPTHLIKTRGQQVTLRCSPKSGHDTVSWYQQALGQGPQFIFQYYEEEERQRGNFPDRFSGHQFPNYSSELNVNALLLGDSALYLCASSLGSYGYTFGSGTRLTVV.

The chain joins TRBV7-2 to TRBJ2-3; TRBD2 might be the D (6 bases). Germline assignment: CDR1 SGHTA and CDR2 FQGNSA. The CDR3 consists of 14 residues. V was clipped by 10 bases and J by 3 bases, with 17 bases between them. The chain's CDR3 is CANQPSGLTDTQYF. CDR3 DNA: TGTGCCAACCAACCAAGCGGGCTGACAGATACGCAGTATTTT.

This clone was seen a few times. The gene calls are TRBV19 and TRBJ2-7; 9 bases are a match to TRBD1. V shed 4 bases and J 0 bases; nucleotides not matched to a gene: 10. This CDR3 has 17 residues. Germline V gene sequence: CDR1 LNHDA, CDR2 SQIVND (reference sequence). The CDR3 DNA follows: TGTGCCAGTAGTACTCTCCCGGGACAGGGAGCCTCCTACGAGCAGTACTTC. Translating it yields CASSTLPGQGASYEQYF.

This clone was detected only a few times. The gene calls are TRBV28 and TRBJ1-1; D remains ambiguous. The CDR3 spans 11 residues. Germline loops: CDR1 MDHEN, CDR2 SYDVKM. Trimming pared 6 bases from V and 3 bases from J, leaving 5 bases between. CDR3 bases: TGTGCCAGCAGCCTCTACACTGAAGCTTTCTTT. This codes for CASSLYTEAFF.

This clone was seen a few times. The chain is built from TRBV9 and TRBJ2-1; D might be TRBD2 (6 bases). V lost 2 bases and J 3 bases, leaving 12 bases between the germline ends. Looked up from germline, CDR1 is SGDLS and CDR2 is YYNGEE. The CDR3 covers 15 residues. CDR3 bases: TGTGCCAGCAGCGTTGAGGGGAGGTACTACAATGAGCAGTTCTTC. Translating gives CASSVEGRYYNEQFF.

This clone has only a few counts. The gene calls are TRBV6-5 and TRBJ1-1; weak D call: TRBD1 (5 bases). Germline V lookup: CDR1 MNHEY, CDR2 SVGAGI. This CDR3 spans 13 amino acids. V dropped 8 bases and J dropped 1 base, with 11 bases sitting between them. The CDR3 here is CASLRQPNTEAFF. CDR3 in DNA: TGTGCCAGCCTTCGACAGCCGAACACTGAAGCTTTCTTT.

About this clone: The same CDR3 also results from other DNA sequences found in this sample. The chain carries TRBV5-1 and TRBJ2-1, with 10 positions matching TRBD1. This CDR3 has 14 amino acids. Germline V gene data show CDR1 as SGHRS and CDR2 as YFSETQ. The V segment lost 0 bases and the J segment 6 bases; nucleotides outside the gene matches: 0. Here the CDR3 DNA reads TGCGCCAGCAGCTTGGGGACAGGGGGCAATGAGCAGTTCTTC. Its translation is CASSLGTGGNEQFF. The complete variable domain, with remaining parts taken from reference TRBV5-1 and TRBJ2-1, reads KAGVTQTPRYLIKTRGQQVTLSCSPISGHRSVSWYQQTPGQGLQFLFEYFSETQRNKGNFPGRFSGRQFSNSRSEMNVSTLELGDSALYLCASSLGTGGNEQFFGPGTRLTVL.

The rearrangement uses TRBV25-1 and TRBJ2-4; D uncertain. V dropped 0 bases and J dropped 5 bases, with 8 bases sitting between them. CDR1 is MGHDK and CDR2 is SYGVNS in the germline V gene. CDR3 length: 14 residues. The DNA of the CDR3 is TGTGCCAGCAGTGAATATCGGGTAGAAAACATTCAGTACTTC. Encoded protein: CASSEYRVENIQYF. Filled out from reference TRBV25-1 and TRBJ2-4, the complete variable domain reads EADIYQTPRYLVIGTGKKITLECSQTMGHDKMYWYQQDPGMELHLIHYSYGVNSTEKGDLSSESTVSRIRTEHFPLTLESARPSHTSQYLCASSEYRVENIQYFGAGTRLSVL.

This clone came up a few times. Other DNA sequences in this specimen translate into the identical CDR3. In nucleotides, the CDR3 is TGTGCCACCAGCAGAGGTGAGGACTCCTACGAGCAGTACTTC. Translating it yields CATSRGEDSYEQYF. This rearrangement joins TRBV15 to TRBJ2-7; D is unclear. Germline assignment: CDR1 LNHNV and CDR2 YYDKDF (reference sequence). Trimming took 1 base from V and 0 from J, leaving 7 bases between them. The CDR3 contains 14 residues.

Written as DNA, the CDR3 is TGTGCCAGCAGCGTAGTTAACGGGGAGCTGTTTTTT. This translates into CASSVVNGELFF. The gene calls are TRBV9 and TRBJ2-2; the D is unclear. CDR1 and CDR2 (germline): SGDLS, YYNGEE. The CDR3 length is 12 residues. V dropped 0 bases and J dropped 7 bases, with 4 bases sitting between them.

This clone occurred a few times. The V and J genes are TRBV7-9 and TRBJ2-3; possibly TRBD2 for D (5 bases). Germline V gene lookup returns CDR1 SEHNR and CDR2 FQNEAQ (reference sequence). This CDR3 has 14 residues. V lost 7 bases and J lost 6, with 17 bases in between. Here the CDR3 reads CASTPSWWEDTQYF. The DNA of the CDR3 is TGTGCCAGCACTCCCTCGTGGTGGGAGGATACGCAGTATTTT.